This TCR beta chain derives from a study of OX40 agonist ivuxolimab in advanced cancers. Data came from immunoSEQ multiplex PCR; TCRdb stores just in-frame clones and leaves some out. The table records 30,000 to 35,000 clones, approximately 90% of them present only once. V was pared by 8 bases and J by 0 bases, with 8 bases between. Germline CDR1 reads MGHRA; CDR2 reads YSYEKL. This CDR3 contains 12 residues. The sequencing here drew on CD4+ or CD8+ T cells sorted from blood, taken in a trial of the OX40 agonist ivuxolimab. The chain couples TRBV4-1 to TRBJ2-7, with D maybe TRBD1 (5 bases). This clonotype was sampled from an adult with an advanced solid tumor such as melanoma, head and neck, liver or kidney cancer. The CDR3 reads CASGASSYEQYF. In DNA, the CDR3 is TGCGCCAGCGGGGCTAGCTCCTACGAGCAGTACTTC.